A selection of T cell receptor beta chains follows, all from one sample in a study of T cell repertoires in cytomegalovirus infection. MiXCR was run by TCRdb on the reads, yielding one entry per CDR3 protein. The data contain about 360,000 distinct CDR3 sequences, 15% to 20% of them singletons. The sequencing sample was made of PBMCs. These receptors all come from a human donor in good health (CMV status not recorded). Some clones in this sample may be carry-over from other donors' samples. Both conserved end residues are part of each CDR3. The order of the fields is D gene, J gene, V gene, clone size, CDR3 DNA, CDR3 protein. A D gene is named only where the DNA matches it firmly. Only part of the rows carry a size: once, few, many, or a class if the clone is expanded.

D: NA
J: TRBJ2-5
V: TRBV7-2
size: NA
DNA: TGTGCCAGCAGCTTAGATTGGCAGACCCAGTACTTC
CDR3: CASSLDWQTQYF

D: NA
J: TRBJ2-1
V: TRBV15
size: NA
DNA: TGTGCCACCAGCAAAAGAGCAGGGTCCCGGTTCTTC
CDR3: CATSKRAGSRFF

D: NA
J: TRBJ2-1
V: TRBV20-1
size: NA
DNA: TGCAGTGCTTCAGCCCGAAACAATGAGCAGTTCTTC
CDR3: CSASARNNEQFF

D: NA
J: TRBJ1-1
V: TRBV6-5
size: many
DNA: TGTGCCAGCAGTCCCTGGCAGGGTAGGGGCACTGAAGCTTTCTTT
CDR3: CASSPWQGRGTEAFF

D: TRBD1
J: TRBJ2-5
V: TRBV7-9
size: many
DNA: TGTGCCAGCAGCCGACCCCAGCGGACAGGGGAGTGGAAGACCCAGTACTTC
CDR3: CASSRPQRTGEWKTQYF

D: NA
J: TRBJ2-7
V: TRBV28
size: few
DNA: TGTGCCAGCAGTTTTGTCGGAGTCTACGAGCAGTACTTC
CDR3: CASSFVGVYEQYF

D: NA
J: TRBJ2-1
V: TRBV7-2
size: many
DNA: TGTGCCAGCAGCCCCGAACGGAGGGGCCATGAGCAGTTCTTC
CDR3: CASSPERRGHEQFF

D: NA
J: TRBJ1-1
V: TRBV10-3
size: NA
DNA: TGTGCCATCAGTGAGTCAGGTGGGGGGAACACTGAAGCTTTCTTT
CDR3: CAISESGGGNTEAFF

D: NA
J: TRBJ2-7
V: TRBV12-3/TRBV12-4
size: few
DNA: TGTGCCAGCAGAAGGACACTCGACGAGCAGTACTTC
CDR3: CASRRTLDEQYF

D: NA
J: TRBJ1-1
V: TRBV27
size: many
DNA: TGTGCCAGCAGTTTATTAGCAGGACTCATGAACACTGAAGCTTTCTTT
CDR3: CASSLLAGLMNTEAFF

D: NA
J: TRBJ1-2
V: TRBV6-5
size: few
DNA: TGTGCCAGCATTAAAGGGGCTAACTATGGCTACACCTTC
CDR3: CASIKGANYGYTF

D: TRBD2
J: TRBJ2-1
V: TRBV2
size: few
DNA: TGTGCCAGAGCCTTAGCGGGAAGAACCTACAATGAGCAGTTCTTC
CDR3: CARALAGRTYNEQFF

D: TRBD1
J: TRBJ1-1
V: TRBV18
size: many
DNA: TGTGCCAGCTCTCCTATACAGGGGAAGGCTGAAGCTTTCTTT
CDR3: CASSPIQGKAEAFF

D: NA
J: TRBJ2-1
V: TRBV12-3/TRBV12-4
size: few
DNA: TGTGCCAGCAGTTTTTCCTCCAGAATCGGTCCCAATGAGCAGTTCTTC
CDR3: CASSFSSRIGPNEQFF

D: TRBD2
J: TRBJ2-1
V: TRBV7-6
size: many
DNA: TGTGCCAGCAGCTCCAAATCTCGAGCGGTAGCGGGAGTAGGTGAGCAGTTCTTC
CDR3: CASSSKSRAVAGVGEQFF

D: NA
J: TRBJ1-2
V: TRBV29-1
size: NA
DNA: TGCAGCGTTGAATCGGACAGTTATGGCTACACCTTC
CDR3: CSVESDSYGYTF

D: TRBD2
J: TRBJ2-3
V: TRBV9
size: NA
DNA: TGTGCCAGCAGCGTAGCGGGGGGAGCGCAAGATACGCAGTATTTT
CDR3: CASSVAGGAQDTQYF

D: NA
J: TRBJ2-1
V: TRBV7-2
size: NA
DNA: TGTGCCAGCAGCTTAGCGAGAGGGGCGCGGGGGCCATACAATGAGCAGTTCTTC
CDR3: CASSLARGARGPYNEQFF

D: TRBD2
J: TRBJ2-5
V: TRBV7-6
size: many
DNA: TGTGCCAGCAGCTTAACCCGTCGACTAGCGGGGGAAGAGACCCAGTACTTC
CDR3: CASSLTRRLAGEETQYF

D: NA
J: TRBJ1-4
V: TRBV20-1
size: NA
DNA: TGCAGTGCTAGTGCGGGTGTTGGTGAAAAACTGTTTTTT
CDR3: CSASAGVGEKLFF

D: NA
J: TRBJ2-7
V: TRBV2
size: NA
DNA: TGTGCCAGCAGTGAAGGTTGGGACGGTCAGGCGTTC
CDR3: CASSEGWDGQAF

D: TRBD1
J: TRBJ2-3
V: TRBV27
size: NA
DNA: TGTGCCAGCACCTCACTGGACAGGGCAGATACGCAGTATTTT
CDR3: CASTSLDRADTQYF

D: TRBD2
J: TRBJ2-3
V: TRBV7-4
size: many
DNA: TGTGCCAGCAGCTCCATGGGACTAGCGGGGTCTATTAGCACAGATACGCAGTATTTT
CDR3: CASSSMGLAGSISTDTQYF

D: TRBD2
J: TRBJ2-1
V: TRBV12-5
size: NA
DNA: TGTGCTAGTGGTCCCGGACTAGCGGAGTACAATGAGCAGTTCTTC
CDR3: CASGPGLAEYNEQFF

D: NA
J: TRBJ1-1
V: TRBV7-2
size: many
DNA: TGTGCCAGCAGCTTATTAGGCCGGTGGGCTGAAGCTTTCTTT
CDR3: CASSLLGRWAEAFF

D: TRBD1
J: TRBJ1-2
V: TRBV2
size: NA
DNA: TGTGCCAGCAGACTACAGGGGGACGGTGGCTACACCTTC
CDR3: CASRLQGDGGYTF

D: NA
J: TRBJ1-1
V: TRBV25-1
size: NA
DNA: TGTGCCAGCAGTGAATGGGGCGCTGAAGCTTTCTTT
CDR3: CASSEWGAEAFF

D: NA
J: TRBJ2-3
V: TRBV5-1
size: once
DNA: TGCGCCAGCAGCCCAGGGGTTACAACAGATACGCAGTATTTT
CDR3: CASSPGVTTDTQYF

D: TRBD1
J: TRBJ1-5
V: TRBV20-1
size: NA
DNA: TGCAGTGCTTGTGCCGGGACAGGGAATCAGCCCCAGCATTTT
CDR3: CSACAGTGNQPQHF

D: TRBD2
J: TRBJ2-3
V: TRBV6-1
size: many
DNA: TGTGCCAGCAGCCCCGACAAACTAGCGGGAGGAGGTGATTATATAGACGGAAGCACAGATACGCAGTATTTT
CDR3: CASSPDKLAGGGDYIDGSTDTQYF

D: NA
J: TRBJ1-3
V: TRBV2
size: many
DNA: TGTGCCAGCAGTGAACAGGGTGGAAACACCATATATTTT
CDR3: CASSEQGGNTIYF

D: TRBD1
J: TRBJ2-3
V: TRBV18
size: NA
DNA: TGTGCCAGCTCACAGCAGGGGGCGACTGTCCAGGATACGCAGTATTTT
CDR3: CASSQQGATVQDTQYF

D: TRBD1
J: TRBJ1-6
V: TRBV6-5
size: NA
DNA: TGTGCCAGCAGTTTGACGACAGGGCTTTATTATAATTCACCCCTCCACTTT
CDR3: CASSLTTGLYYNSPLHF

D: NA
J: TRBJ2-3
V: TRBV20-1
size: NA
DNA: TGCAGTGCTAGAGTTGGGTCTACCCCGCAGTATTTT
CDR3: CSARVGSTPQYF

D: NA
J: TRBJ1-5
V: TRBV4-1
size: few
DNA: TGCGCCAGCAGCCAAGAGGGGGGAAACAATCAGCCCCAGCATTTT
CDR3: CASSQEGGNNQPQHF

D: TRBD2
J: TRBJ2-3
V: TRBV7-2
size: many
DNA: TGTGCCAGCAGTACAGAACTCGGGACTAGAGGCACAGATACGCAGTATTTT
CDR3: CASSTELGTRGTDTQYF

D: TRBD1
J: TRBJ1-6
V: TRBV6-2/TRBV6-3
size: NA
DNA: TGTGCCAGCAGTTTCCCGGGACAGGCTGTCCGGTCACCCCTCCACTTT
CDR3: CASSFPGQAVRSPLHF

D: NA
J: TRBJ1-1
V: TRBV2
size: few
DNA: TGTGCCAGCATGTGGGCAGTCCTCATGAACACTGAAGCTTTCTTT
CDR3: CASMWAVLMNTEAFF

D: TRBD2
J: TRBJ2-4
V: TRBV6-1
size: many
DNA: TGTGCCAGCAGTGAAGGGGGACTAGCGGGCCAAAACATTCAGTACTTC
CDR3: CASSEGGLAGQNIQYF

D: NA
J: TRBJ1-6
V: TRBV5-4
size: few
DNA: TGTGCCAGCAGCTTGGCCGTGGCACTGGGATCACCCCTCCACTTT
CDR3: CASSLAVALGSPLHF

D: TRBD2
J: TRBJ2-7
V: TRBV7-9
size: NA
DNA: TGTGCCAGCAGCACGACTAGCGGGAAAGAGCCGGGCTCCTACGAGCAGTACTTC
CDR3: CASSTTSGKEPGSYEQYF

D: NA
J: TRBJ2-1
V: TRBV2
size: few
DNA: TGTGCCAGCTCTCTCGCCATCGAAGATGAGCAGTTCTTC
CDR3: CASSLAIEDEQFF

D: TRBD2
J: TRBJ2-1
V: TRBV12-3/TRBV12-4
size: many
DNA: TGTGCCAGCAGCAACCGGGACTACTACAATGAGCAGTTCTTC
CDR3: CASSNRDYYNEQFF